The 22 T cell receptor beta chains presented below share a single source sample, sequenced in a study of beta chain features in type 1 diabetes. Study-wide findings and caveats: Moderately but significantly shorter TCRB CDR3s were found in Type 1 diabetes patients in all four CD4+ subsets.

All of the isolated RNA was reverse transcribed, so expressed TCRB transcripts were sequenced. Only in-frame clones appear in the TCRdb table, and some are missing; sequencing was by immunoSEQ multiplex PCR. The table has some 48,000 clones, around 40% seen once. These TCRs' antigens remain unknown. The specimen was stem cell memory CD4+ T cells from blood. These receptors all come from a man between 25 and 39 years old with type 1 diabetes.

This chain joins TRBV27 and TRBJ2-1; 7 nucleotides match TRBD1. The germline gives CDR1 MNHEY, CDR2 SMNVEV (reference sequence). Trimming at V came to 6 bases and at J to 2 bases, leaving 7 bases not matched to a gene. CDR3 length: 15 amino acids. The CDR3 bases are TGTGCCAGCAGCCCACGACAGGGACCCTACAATGAGCAGTTCTTC. It codes for CASSPRQGPYNEQFF.

V and J are TRBV10-3 and TRBJ1-2, with D possibly TRBD1 on 6 matching bases. Per germline, CDR1 ENHRY and CDR2 SYGVKD. Trimming removed 5 bases at V and 4 bases at J, with 17 bases between. This CDR3 is 15 amino acids long. In DNA, the CDR3 is TGTGCCATCAGTCCCGCAGGGGTCGGAGGCTATGGCTACACCTTC. Protein sequence: CAISPAGVGGYGYTF.

This clone was detected a few times. The chain combines TRBV4-3 with TRBJ1-1; TRBD1 might be the D (5 bases). V was pared by 6 bases and J by 3 bases, with 11 bases between. Per germline, CDR1 LGHNA and CDR2 YSLEER. The CDR3 is 13 amino acids. The CDR3 loop reads CASSPGGDTEAFF. The CDR3 DNA reads TGCGCCAGCAGTCCTGGAGGGGACACTGAAGCTTTCTTT.

With respect to this clone: The junction differs from germline at one of its ends, possibly a read error. V usage is TRBV28 and J usage is TRBJ2-5; weak D call: TRBD1 (6 bases). In germline, CDR1 is MDHEN, CDR2 SYDVKM. This CDR3 has 15 amino acids. The CDR3 loop reads CAGSSTGTTKETQYF. The CDR3, as DNA: TGTGCCGGCAGTTCAACCGGGACAACGAAAGAGACCCAGTACTTC.

The sample holds a few counts of this clone. The chain couples TRBV2 to TRBJ2-4; possibly TRBD1 for D (5 bases). CDR3 size: 16 residues. Germline assignment: CDR1 SNHLY and CDR2 FYNNEI. Trimming took 6 bases from V and 0 from J, leaving 15 bases between them. This chain's CDR3 is CASSGDRLLAKNIQYF. The CDR3 nucleotides are TGTGCCAGCAGCGGCGACAGATTACTAGCCAAAAACATTCAGTACTTC.

This clone has only a few counts. The rearrangement uses TRBV7-9 and TRBJ2-1, with TRBD2 matching over 13 bases. Germline CDR1 and CDR2: SEHNR and FQNEAQ (reference sequence). The CDR3 is 13 amino acids. Losses at the gene ends were 11 bases for V and 7 bases for J; bases not matched to a gene: 5. For the CDR3, the DNA is TGTGCCGGACAACTAGCGGGAGGGAATGAGCAGTTCTTC. Amino acid sequence: CAGQLAGGNEQFF.

The chain is built from TRBV7-8 and TRBJ1-4; D is unclear. V was clipped by 2 bases and J by 0 bases, with 4 bases between them. The CDR3 is 14 amino acids. Germline loops: CDR1 SGHVS, CDR2 FQNEAQ. The CDR3 protein is CASSLTATNEKLFF. DNA for the CDR3: TGTGCCAGCAGCTTAACAGCAACTAATGAAAAACTGTTTTTT.

This clone was seen more than once but under ten times. The J gene is TRBJ1-5, the V gene TRBV2, with no clear D. The CDR3 covers 13 residues. V lost 1 base to trimming and J lost 5 bases, with 6 bases between them. The germline CDR1 and CDR2 sequences are SNHLY and FYNNEI. The CDR3 here is CASSEEGDQPQHF. The CDR3 DNA reads as TGTGCCAGCAGTGAAGAGGGAGATCAGCCCCAGCATTTT.

The rearrangement joins TRBV5-1 to TRBJ1-2, with 11 bases matching TRBD1. The germline gives CDR1 SGHRS, CDR2 YFSETQ. The CDR3 is made up of 15 amino acids. V lost 4 bases, J lost 3 bases, and 5 bases stayed unmatched. The CDR3 region is CASSAGTGGHYGYTF. The CDR3 DNA reads as TGCGCCAGCAGCGCGGGGACAGGGGGACACTATGGCTACACCTTC.

V gene TRBV7-8 combines with J gene TRBJ1-2; D unclear. With 0 bases removed from V and 0 bases from J, the gap between germline ends came to 5 bases. Germline V gene sequence: CDR1 SGHVS, CDR2 FQNEAQ. CDR3 length equals 14 residues. The CDR3 DNA sequence: TGTGCCAGCAGCTTAGCGAGGGCTAACTATGGCTACACCTTC. Amino acids: CASSLARANYGYTF.

The chain recombines TRBV6-1 with TRBJ2-5; D uncertain. This CDR3 region has 15 residues. Germline V gene sequence: CDR1 MNHNS, CDR2 SASEGT. V lost 0 bases, J lost 5 bases, and 13 bases lay in between. This CDR3 is CASSEAGSPRETQYF. The CDR3 nucleotides are TGTGCCAGCAGTGAAGCTGGCAGCCCGAGGGAGACCCAGTACTTC.

The chain couples TRBV28 to TRBJ2-1, with 7 bases identical to TRBD2. The ends lost 2 bases at V and 3 bases at J; junction bases unmatched: 4. CDR3 size: 15 residues. Per germline, CDR1 MDHEN and CDR2 SYDVKM. CDR3 nucleotide sequence: TGTGCCAGCAGTTTAGGGCTAGCGGACTACAATGAGCAGTTCTTC. Amino acids: CASSLGLADYNEQFF.

The chain couples TRBV15 to TRBJ2-1; a possible D gene is TRBD1 (8 bases). The CDR3 covers 16 residues. Germline CDR1 and CDR2: LNHNV and YYDKDF (reference sequence). Trimming removed 1 base at V and 10 bases at J, with 20 bases between. CDR3 region: CATSRARQGSRGEQFF. Written as DNA, the CDR3 is TGTGCCACCAGCAGAGCAAGACAGGGGTCGCGGGGGGAGCAGTTCTTC. The full variable domain, in which reference TRBV15 and TRBJ2-1 provide the parts outside the CDR3, is DAMVIQNPRYQVTQFGKPVTLSCSQTLNHNVMYWYQQKSSQAPKLLFHYYDKDFNNEADTPDNFQSRRPNTSFCFLDIRSPGLGDTAMYLCATSRARQGSRGEQFFGPGTRLTVL.

The chain combines TRBV28 with TRBJ2-3; 9 bases fit TRBD1. CDR3 length equals 15 residues. Germline V gives CDR1 MDHEN, CDR2 SYDVKM. Losses at the gene ends were 6 bases for V and 5 bases for J; bases not matched to a gene: 9. CDR3 in amino acids: CASRSGTGFLDTQYF. The DNA of the CDR3 is TGTGCCAGCAGGTCCGGGACAGGGTTTTTAGATACGCAGTATTTT.

This clone showed up just a few times. In DNA, the CDR3 is TGTGCCAGCAGCCCGGTCGTAGAAAAACTGTTTTTT. Its protein is CASSPVVEKLFF. The chain couples TRBV7-9 to TRBJ1-4; D is undetermined. The germline CDR1 and CDR2 sequences are SEHNR and FQNEAQ (reference sequence). V was cut by 5 bases and J by 8 bases, with 9 bases left in between. This CDR3 region has 12 residues.

The chain joins TRBV7-2 to TRBJ2-7, with 9 bases identical to TRBD2. The CDR3 totals 15 residues. After removal of 0 bases from V and 2 bases from J, the junction contained 2 bases not matched to a gene. Germline loops: CDR1 SGHTA, CDR2 FQGNSA. CDR3 in amino acids: CASSLAAGGPYEQYF. The CDR3, as DNA: TGTGCCAGCAGCTTAGCGGCGGGAGGGCCCTACGAGCAGTACTTC.

The rearrangement links TRBV5-1 to TRBJ2-7, with 9 bases fitting TRBD1. This CDR3 spans 14 amino acids. In germline, CDR1 is SGHRS, CDR2 YFSETQ. V gave up 2 bases and J gave up 3 bases; unmatched junction bases: 3. In DNA form, the CDR3 reads TGCGCCAGCAGCTTCGGACAGGGGTTCTACGAGCAGTACTTC. Encoded protein: CASSFGQGFYEQYF.

V gene TRBV6-5 combines with J gene TRBJ1-2; 8 bases line up with TRBD1. This CDR3 has 15 residues. Per the germline V gene, CDR1 is MNHEY and CDR2 is SVGAGI. J was trimmed by 0 bases and V by 6 bases; bases with no gene match: 6. The CDR3 here is CASSRGQGANYGYTF. The CDR3 nucleotides are TGTGCCAGCAGCCGCGGACAGGGAGCTAACTATGGCTACACCTTC.

This clone was seen a few times. This rearrangement joins TRBV30 to TRBJ2-1, with a possible D match to TRBD2 (5 bases). V lost 2 bases and J 3 bases, leaving 8 bases between the germline ends. Germline CDR1 is GTSNPN and CDR2 is SVGIG (reference sequence). The CDR3 length is 13 residues. The CDR3 region is CAWSQRVYNEQFF. CDR3 nucleotides: TGTGCCTGGAGTCAGAGGGTCTACAATGAGCAGTTCTTC.

Regarding this clone: At the DNA level, this CDR3 is encoded by other sequences in the same sample as well. The chain has TRBV5-1 and TRBJ2-1; 10 positions agree with TRBD2. V dropped 0 bases and J dropped 4; count of bases not matched to a gene: 1. Germline loops: CDR1 SGHRS, CDR2 YFSETQ. The CDR3 length is 15 residues. The CDR3 spells CASSLGTSGYNEQFF. CDR3 DNA: TGCGCCAGCAGCTTGGGGACTAGCGGATACAATGAGCAGTTCTTC. Drawing the rest from reference TRBV5-1 and TRBJ2-1, the complete variable domain is KAGVTQTPRYLIKTRGQQVTLSCSPISGHRSVSWYQQTPGQGLQFLFEYFSETQRNKGNFPGRFSGRQFSNSRSEMNVSTLELGDSALYLCASSLGTSGYNEQFFGPGTRLTVL.

This chain uses TRBV6-6 with TRBJ2-5; 10 nucleotides align to TRBD2. Germline CDR1 reads MNHNY; CDR2 reads SVGAGI (reference sequence). V lost 9 bases, J lost 0 bases, and 4 bases stayed unmatched. This CDR3 has 14 residues. The DNA for the CDR3 is TGTGCCAGTAGCGGGAGGTGGGACCAAGAGACCCAGTACTTC. Amino acids: CASSGRWDQETQYF.

The J gene is TRBJ2-1, the V gene TRBV4-3; tentative D call: TRBD2 (6 bases). The V end lost 0 bases, the J end lost 0 bases, and 9 bases lay between the germline ends. Germline assignment: CDR1 LGHNA and CDR2 YSLEER. This CDR3 region has 16 residues. CDR3 sequence: CASSQDWRGSYNEQFF. In nucleotides, the CDR3 is TGCGCCAGCAGCCAAGATTGGCGGGGCTCCTACAATGAGCAGTTCTTC.